This T cell receptor (beta chain) comes out of a study of radiotherapy plus CTLA-4 blockade in lung cancer. There are a few counts of this clone. Germline CDR1 and CDR2: MNHNS and SASEGT. The length of the CDR3 is 15 residues. V gave up 4 bases and J gave up 4 bases; unmatched junction bases: 0. The table came from immunoSEQ multiplex PCR; TCRdb's copy has only in-frame clones and leaves some out. The sample has 45,000 to 60,000 clones, about four fifths seen once. The chain joins TRBV6-1 to TRBJ2-3, with TRBD2 matching over 15 bases. Sequenced material: peripheral blood, taken from a patient treated with radiotherapy plus ipilimumab. The sequence derives from a human donor with non-small cell lung cancer who had a complete response to radiotherapy plus ipilimumab. CDR3 nucleotides: TGTGCCAGCAGTGGGACTAGCGGGGGGGCAGATACGCAGTATTTT. Translation gives CASSGTSGGADTQYF.